This T cell receptor beta chain was documented in a study of blood T cell repertoires in COVID-19 (dated by TCRdb to 2018 to 2021). Study-level background: The collaborator samples originated in the United States, Italy and Spain and spanned the acute and convalescent phases of COVID-19. The prospective study material was composed of cDNA or gDNA derived from T cells, B-cell-depleted T cells, or PBMCs. The dataset comprised deeply sampled blood TCRbeta repertoires from subjects exposed to, actively infected with, or recovered from COVID-19. The repertoires were released in a freely available public database intended as a resource for research on the immune response to SARS-CoV-2. Samples came from the ongoing ImmuneRACE study (first 160 participants) plus 1,254 subjects from 6 global collaborators. A de-identified subject ID, COVID-19 status, age in years and sex were almost always included in the sample metadata. Where available, HLA class I and class II types were taken from metadata supplied by the sample provider and were not determined by assay-based typing. Points the paper makes about the study in general: The quantity of clinical and demographic metadata differed by source and by participant and was supplied without curation.

On this clone itself: Its antigen remains unidentified. Nothing much larger sits one base from this clone, and base qualities are not available.

TCRbeta CDR3 regions were amplified from genomic DNA using the immunoSEQ Assay, a bias-controlled multiplex PCR. On the study's bioinformatics: The number of nucleated cells in each sample was estimated from the amplification of reference gene primers within the assay. To quantify the absolute abundance of each unique TCRbeta CDR3 rearrangement, sequence reads were collapsed and filtered. Productive Simpson clonality was computed per sample as the square root of Simpson's diversity index over productive rearrangements. What TCRdb holds here is the immuneACCESS table cut down to in-frame rearrangements. Part of the clones is not present; checked against another copy, under half of the missing clones reflect an unresolved V gene, and the others are unexplained. D and trimming come from the DNA, and the V and J calls and clone size come from that table. The sample records more than 400,000 clones, 80% to 95% of which are singletons. The leading ten clones occupy around 0.6% of the sample.

Enrolling through a virtual design, the prospective study's participants ranged in age from roughly 18 to 90 years and lived across 24 United States geographic areas. In the prospective study, participants were assigned to cohorts based on the clinical history participants reported in a screening survey and a study questionnaire. For ImmuneRACE Cohort 3, a participant was defined as recovered based on two consecutive negative NP/OP PCR tests, clearance by a healthcare professional, or resolution of symptoms. In the prospective study, mobile phlebotomists collected whole blood, serum and a nasopharyngeal or oropharyngeal swab from each participant. Over a roughly 2-month period, participants in the prospective study had the option of providing additional blood draws and questionnaires. Blood samples from the prospective study were shipped frozen or at room temperature prior to DNA extraction. The origin of this receptor is a young man who had recovered from COVID-19. Sample: PBMCs or T cells enriched from blood (not recorded which).

The DNA is TGTGCCAGCATTGGGGCACAAGAGACCCAGTACTTC. This translates into CASIGAQETQYF. This chain is built from TRBV2 and TRBJ2-5; TRBD1 is possibly the D segment (5 matching bases). CDR1 SNHLY and CDR2 FYNNEI are derived from the germline V gene. The V end loses 7 bases and the J end loses 2 bases, and a stretch of 8 bases separates them. Its CDR3 holds 12 amino acids, cysteine through phenylalanine. Only the CDR3 DNA is retained, 36 bases long and in frame from the first base.